These 21 T cell receptor beta chains share one sample of origin, sequenced in a study of blood T cell repertoires in COVID-19. Sequencing was performed with immunoSEQ multiplex PCR; in TCRdb, only in-frame clones are kept and a portion is missing. The table records hundreds of thousands of clones, about nine tenths of them present only once. Sample: PBMCs or T cells enriched from blood (not recorded which). Source of these receptors: a woman aged 18-29 years who had recovered from COVID-19.

V gene TRBV24-1 combines with J gene TRBJ2-1; 7 nucleotides agree with TRBD1. The CDR3 runs to 17 residues. CDR1 KGHDR and CDR2 SFDVKD come from the germline V gene. V was pared by 2 bases and J by 4 bases, with 10 bases of the junction left unmatched. The CDR3 loop is CATSDSTGVPGYNEQFF. For the CDR3, the DNA is TGTGCCACCAGTGATTCAACAGGGGTCCCCGGGTACAATGAGCAGTTCTTC.

DNA for the CDR3: TGTGCCAGCAGTAACCGGGACAGGGTCCACGAGCAGTACTTC. It translates to CASSNRDRVHEQYF. This chain connects TRBV25-1 to TRBJ2-7; 9 bases line up with TRBD1. Germline CDR1 is MGHDK and CDR2 is SYGVNS. This CDR3 has 14 residues. J lost 5 bases, V lost 5 bases, and 7 bases had no gene match.

The chain carries TRBV5-6 and TRBJ1-4; the D is unclear. The germline gives CDR1 SGHDT, CDR2 YYEEEE. This CDR3 region has 12 residues. Trimming stripped 3 bases from V and 8 bases from J, with 8 bases between. In DNA form, the CDR3 reads TGTGCCAGCAGCTCGCTCGGGGAAAAACTGTTTTTT. Translated, it gives CASSSLGEKLFF.

The chain links TRBV11-2 to TRBJ1-5; the D gene is possibly TRBD1 (5 bases). The CDR3 consists of 16 residues. The V and J ends lost 5 bases and 4 bases respectively, with 18 bases between them. Germline V gene lookup returns CDR1 SGHAT and CDR2 FQNNGV. Here the CDR3 reads CASSPGTPGLNQPQHF. The CDR3, as DNA: TGTGCCAGCAGCCCGGGGACCCCGGGACTAAATCAGCCCCAGCATTTT.

This clone has only a few counts. The chain couples TRBV27 to TRBJ1-1, with 8 bases matching TRBD1. CDR1 and CDR2 (germline): MNHEY, SMNVEV (reference sequence). This CDR3 comprises 13 residues. Unmatched junction bases numbered 1, after V lost 3 bases and J lost 4 bases. The CDR3 DNA reads TGTGCCAGCAGTTTCGGGACAGGCACTGAAGCTTTCTTT. As protein: CASSFGTGTEAFF.

The CDR3 here is CASSVLAGAGDTQYF. The CDR3 region has the DNA TGTGCCAGCAGTGTTTTAGCGGGAGCCGGCGATACGCAGTATTTT. The chain couples TRBV2 to TRBJ2-3; 9 bases are a match to TRBD2. This CDR3 spans 15 amino acids. V lost 4 bases to trimming and J lost 6 bases; unmatched junction nucleotides: 8. CDR1 and CDR2 from the germline V gene are SNHLY and FYNNEI.

The rearrangement links TRBV19 to TRBJ1-1, with D possibly TRBD1 on 6 matching bases. Germline CDR1 is LNHDA and CDR2 is SQIVND (reference sequence). The length of the CDR3 is 12 residues. Between the trimmed V and J ends, which lost 8 bases and 0 bases, there was a span of 7 bases. The DNA for the CDR3 is TGTGCCAGTCAGGGGCTGAACACTGAAGCTTTCTTT. Amino acids: CASQGLNTEAFF.

The chain couples TRBV5-8 to TRBJ2-7, with D possibly TRBD1 on 6 matching bases. The germline CDR1 and CDR2 sequences are SGHTS and YDEGEE. Between the trimmed V and J ends, which lost 0 bases and 0 bases, there was a span of 13 bases. This CDR3 has 16 amino acids. The CDR3 DNA is TGTGCCAGCAGCTTGGCCCTGACAGGACTCTCCTACGAGCAGTACTTC. It specifies CASSLALTGLSYEQYF.

The J gene is TRBJ2-4, the V gene TRBV5-4, with D unresolved. There are 14 residues in the CDR3. Trimming stripped 4 bases from V and 9 bases from J, with 17 bases between. Germline V gives CDR1 SGHNT, CDR2 YYREEE (reference sequence). The CDR3 spells CASSPFPTSGIQYF. CDR3 DNA sequence: TGTGCCAGCAGCCCATTCCCAACCTCGGGCATTCAGTACTTC.

The chain couples TRBV7-8 to TRBJ2-7; D might be TRBD1 (5 bases). CDR1 is SGHVS and CDR2 is FQNEAQ in the germline V gene. The V and J ends lost 1 base and 6 bases respectively, with 19 bases between them. This CDR3 region has 16 residues. The CDR3 is CASSLEGELPPTEQYF. CDR3 bases: TGTGCCAGCAGCTTAGAAGGGGAATTGCCACCGACCGAGCAGTACTTC. Full variable domain (remainder filled in from reference TRBV7-8 and TRBJ2-7): GAGVSQSPRYKVAKRGQDVALRCDPISGHVSLFWYQQALGQGPEFLTYFQNEAQLDKSGLPSDRFFAERPEGSVSTLKIQRTQQEDSAVYLCASSLEGELPPTEQYFGPGTRLTVT.

The chain combines TRBV5-8 with TRBJ2-5; 8 nucleotides line up with TRBD2. V lost 4 bases and J lost 5; bases outside the gene matches: 7. The germline gives CDR1 SGHTS, CDR2 YDEGEE. The CDR3 is 14 amino acids. The CDR3 region is CASSVGPSGETQYF. The CDR3 nucleotides read TGTGCCAGCAGCGTGGGGCCTAGCGGGGAGACCCAGTACTTC.

The table lists this clone with a count of one. This chain joins TRBV5-4 and TRBJ2-2, with 9 bases aligning to TRBD1. Germline V gene sequence: CDR1 SGHNT, CDR2 YYREEE (reference sequence). This CDR3 comprises 17 residues. J gave up 4 bases and V 4 bases, and 11 bases lay outside the gene matches. DNA for the CDR3: TGTGCCAGCAGCCCACAGCTACAGGGGGCGCTCACCGGGGAGCTGTTTTTT. Translation: CASSPQLQGALTGELFF. Using reference TRBV5-4 and TRBJ2-2 for the parts outside the CDR3, the full variable domain is ETGVTQSPTHLIKTRGQQVTLRCSSQSGHNTVSWYQQALGQGPQFIFQYYREEENGRGNFPPRFSGLQFPNYSSELNVNALELDDSALYLCASSPQLQGALTGELFFGEGSRLTVL.

V is TRBV7-2 and J is TRBJ2-7; tentative D call: TRBD1 (8 bases). This CDR3 is built from 14 residues. Trimming pared 4 bases from V and 4 bases from J, leaving 14 bases between. CDR1 is SGHTA and CDR2 is FQGNSA in the germline V gene. CDR3 region: CASSSDRGGYEQYF. The CDR3 nucleotides are TGTGCCAGCAGCTCCGACAGGGGAGGGTACGAGCAGTACTTC.

The chain carries TRBV13 and TRBJ1-2, with D perhaps TRBD1 (6 bases). The CDR3 extends over 15 amino acids. Per germline, CDR1 PRHDT and CDR2 FYEKMQ (reference sequence). V lost 2 bases and J 4 bases, leaving 14 bases between the germline ends. In DNA, the CDR3 is TGTGCCAGCAGCTTAATCTCAGGGGAGGGCTATGGCTACACCTTC. Translating it yields CASSLISGEGYGYTF.

The V call is TRBV7-8, the J call TRBJ2-7; tentatively, D is TRBD1 (5 bases). The V gene lost 5 bases and the J gene lost 6 bases, with 11 bases spanning the gap. This CDR3 comprises 12 residues. Per the germline V gene, CDR1 is SGHVS and CDR2 is FQNEAQ. CDR3 region: CASSPSGLEQYF. The CDR3 DNA reads TGTGCCAGCAGCCCATCAGGGCTCGAGCAGTACTTC.

The gene calls are TRBV10-3 and TRBJ2-7, with 14 bases aligning to TRBD2. The V gene's germline CDR1 is ENHRY and CDR2 SYGVKD. The trim removed 10 bases at V and 4 bases at J, leaving 3 bases unmatched. The CDR3 contains 13 residues. The CDR3 sequence: CATGTSGSYEQYF. The CDR3 DNA sequence: TGTGCCACCGGGACTAGCGGGAGTTACGAGCAGTACTTC.

The chain couples TRBV6-2 or TRBV6-3 to TRBJ2-7, with a weak D call TRBD1 (5 bases). V was pared by 5 bases and J by 4 bases, with 9 bases between. This CDR3 is built from 12 residues. Germline assignment: CDR1 MNHEY and CDR2 SVGEGT. CDR3 amino acids: CASSRDRYEQYF. The DNA of the CDR3 is TGTGCCAGCAGTCGAGACAGATACGAGCAGTACTTC.

J is TRBJ1-3 and V is TRBV5-6; tentative D call: TRBD1 (5 bases). V was shortened by 1 base and J by 4 bases, with 9 bases between the two germline ends. Germline CDR1 reads SGHDT; CDR2 reads YYEEEE. This CDR3 region has 14 residues. The CDR3 loop is CASSLPGKGNTIYF. The DNA of the CDR3 is TGTGCCAGCAGCTTGCCAGGGAAAGGAAACACCATATATTTT.

This chain uses TRBV2 with TRBJ2-2; TRBD1 matches 11 bases. V trimming: 6 bases; J trimming: 6 bases; junction bases outside the gene matches: 9. CDR1 is SNHLY and CDR2 is FYNNEI in the germline V gene. The CDR3 is 16 amino acids. This chain's CDR3 is CASRRRTGGASGELFF. The CDR3 DNA reads TGTGCCAGCAGACGAAGGACAGGGGGCGCGTCCGGGGAGCTGTTTTTT. The variable domain in full, with the rest retrieved from reference TRBV2 and TRBJ2-2, is EPEVTQTPSHQVTQMGQEVILRCVPISNHLYFYWYRQILGQKVEFLVSFYNNEISEKSEIFDDQFSVERPDGSNFTLKIRSTKLEDSAMYFCASRRRTGGASGELFFGEGSRLTVL.

The gene calls are TRBV19 and TRBJ1-2; D uncertain. This CDR3 contains 15 residues. CDR1 is LNHDA and CDR2 is SQIVND in the germline V gene (reference sequence). Trimming shortened V by 3 bases and J by 0 bases, and 11 bases separated the two germline ends. The CDR3 region has the DNA TGTGCCAGTAGTATCGGGTATACGTCTAACTATGGCTACACCTTC. This sequence encodes CASSIGYTSNYGYTF.

The rearrangement links TRBV4-1 to TRBJ2-3; 11 positions agree with TRBD2. The germline V gene has CDR1 MGHRA and CDR2 YSYEKL. This CDR3 has 18 amino acids. V shed 0 bases and J 0 bases; nucleotides not matched to a gene: 5. CDR3 protein: CASSQDRASGGSTDTQYF. CDR3 bases: TGCGCCAGCAGCCAAGATCGGGCTAGCGGGGGGAGCACAGATACGCAGTATTTT.